A selection of T cell receptor beta chains follows, all from one sample in a study of STAT3 mutations in large granular lymphocyte leukemia. The assay was immunoSEQ multiplex PCR, and TCRdb's table has in-frame clones only and misses some. The profile shows tens of thousands of clones, about 95% of them singletons. Source material: peripheral blood mononuclear cells. The receptors shown here come from a man in his forties or fifties with T-cell large granular lymphocyte leukemia. Some clones in this sample may be carry-over from other donors' samples. Each CDR3 is given with its conserved first and last residue. D genes are given only for firm matches. Clone size is stated in some rows and not others, as once, few, many or a class when expanded.

J	size	D	V	CDR3	DNA
TRBJ1-6	few	NA	TRBV7-6	CASSSGLGGASNSPLHF	TGTGCCAGCAGCTCCGGTCTCGGGGGCGCGAGTAATTCACCCCTCCACTTT
TRBJ1-1	NA	TRBD1	TRBV10-3	CATAPGGGDTEAFF	TGTGCCACTGCTCCAGGGGGCGGGGACACTGAAGCTTTCTTT
TRBJ2-2	NA	NA	TRBV5-6	CASRLRTSNTGELFF	TGTGCCAGCAGACTCCGGACGTCGAACACCGGGGAGCTGTTTTTT
TRBJ1-2	NA	TRBD1	TRBV5-4	CASSFQGVSYGYTF	TGTGCCAGCAGCTTCCAGGGGGTCAGCTATGGCTACACCTTC
TRBJ2-1	NA	TRBD2	TRBV5-4	CASSPWGEGGNEQFF	TGTGCCAGCAGCCCTTGGGGGGAGGGTGGGAATGAGCAGTTCTTC
TRBJ2-3	NA	NA	TRBV5-4	CASSLGGGSTDTQYF	TGTGCCAGCAGCTTGGGCGGAGGGAGCACAGATACGCAGTATTTT
TRBJ1-1	once	NA	TRBV11-3	CASSLEGNTEAFF	TGTGCCAGCAGCTTAGAGGGTAACACTGAAGCTTTCTTT
TRBJ1-1	NA	NA	TRBV18	CASSGGREGRGNTEAFF	TGTGCCAGCTCCGGCGGCAGGGAGGGAAGGGGCAACACTGAAGCTTTCTTT
TRBJ1-5	NA	TRBD1	TRBV28	CASNSGQTLFQPQHF	TGTGCCAGCAACTCGGGACAGACCCTTTTTCAGCCCCAGCATTTT
TRBJ1-5	NA	TRBD1	TRBV28	CASSLLTGGSNQPQHF	TGTGCCAGCAGTTTATTGACAGGGGGTAGCAATCAGCCCCAGCATTTT
TRBJ2-7	NA	TRBD1	TRBV30	CAWGGQGRWQYF	TGTGCCTGGGGAGGACAGGGAAGGTGGCAGTACTTC
TRBJ1-5	few	NA	TRBV18	CASSPAGGNQPQHF	TGTGCCAGCTCACCTGCAGGGGGCAATCAGCCCCAGCATTTT
TRBJ1-6	NA	NA	TRBV6-5	CASTFKGGGGSPLHF	TGTGCCAGCACCTTTAAGGGCGGGGGAGGTTCACCCCTCCACTTT
TRBJ1-4	NA	NA	TRBV6-5	CASRPQGSTNEKLFF	TGTGCCAGCAGGCCGCAGGGCTCCACTAATGAAAAACTGTTTTTT
TRBJ2-3	NA	TRBD1	TRBV9	CASSVLQGYTDTQYF	TGTGCCAGCAGCGTATTACAGGGGTACACAGATACGCAGTATTTT
TRBJ2-7	NA	TRBD1	TRBV7-2	CASSLQGQRIYEQYF	TGTGCCAGCAGCTTACAGGGACAGAGAATCTACGAGCAGTACTTC
TRBJ2-2	once	TRBD1	TRBV5-1	CASSPWTGERTGELFF	TGCGCCAGCAGCCCCTGGACAGGGGAAAGGACCGGGGAGCTGTTTTTT
TRBJ2-1	NA	TRBD1	TRBV9	CASSVAPGQGTNEQFF	TGTGCCAGCAGCGTAGCGCCCGGACAGGGGACCAATGAGCAGTTCTTC
TRBJ1-1	NA	TRBD1	TRBV6-5	CASSRDRGYGTEAFF	TGTGCCAGCAGTCGGGACAGGGGGTACGGCACTGAAGCTTTCTTT
TRBJ2-1	NA	TRBD2	TRBV27	CASSSAGGLDVLYNEQFF	TGTGCCAGCAGTTCAGCGGGGGGCCTCGATGTACTATACAATGAGCAGTTCTTC
TRBJ1-2	once	NA	TRBV7-9	CASSKEDLWGTF	TGTGCCAGCAGCAAGGAGGACCTTTGGGGCACCTTC
TRBJ2-5	NA	NA	TRBV29-1	CSVAGVGETQYF	TGCAGCGTTGCAGGGGTCGGGGAGACCCAGTACTTC
TRBJ2-5	NA	NA	TRBV7-9	CASSPRTVGAQYF	TGTGCCAGCAGCCCCCGGACAGTAGGGGCCCAGTACTTC
TRBJ2-7	NA	NA	TRBV9	CASSAPSMGEQYF	TGTGCCAGCAGCGCGCCCTCAATGGGGGAGCAGTACTTC
TRBJ2-5	NA	NA	TRBV7-9	CASSLDGGQETQYF	TGTGCCAGCTCTCTCGACGGTGGCCAAGAGACCCAGTACTTC
TRBJ2-3	NA	TRBD2	TRBV11-3	CASSYGLAGGHETQYF	TGTGCCAGCAGCTACGGACTAGCGGGGGGCCATGAGACGCAGTATTTT
TRBJ2-7	NA	NA	TRBV18	CASSGRGSDSSYEQYF	TGTGCCAGCTCAGGACGAGGCAGTGACAGCTCCTACGAGCAGTACTTC
TRBJ2-1	NA	NA	TRBV14	CASSQDQGRSYNEQFF	TGTGCCAGCAGCCAAGATCAGGGGCGCTCCTACAATGAGCAGTTCTTC
TRBJ1-1	NA	NA	TRBV5-1	CASSLYPGAVTEAFF	TGCGCCAGCAGCTTGTACCCGGGGGCGGTCACTGAAGCTTTCTTT
TRBJ1-1	NA	NA	TRBV6-5	CASSYPGPSGNTEAFF	TGTGCCAGCAGTTACCCTGGCCCAAGTGGGAACACTGAAGCTTTCTTT
TRBJ2-7	NA	NA	TRBV7-9	CASSLAPLWDNFYEQYF	TGTGCCAGCAGCTTAGCCCCGCTTTGGGACAACTTCTACGAGCAGTACTTC
TRBJ2-1	NA	TRBD1	TRBV7-3	CASSLGQGKNNEQFF	TGTGCCAGCAGCTTGGGACAGGGTAAAAACAATGAGCAGTTCTTC
TRBJ1-1	NA	TRBD1	TRBV7-9	CASRLDREAEAFF	TGTGCCAGCAGACTTGACAGGGAGGCTGAAGCTTTCTTT
TRBJ2-7	NA	TRBD1	TRBV28	CASSLTGTDDYEQYF	TGTGCCAGCAGTTTAACTGGGACAGATGACTACGAGCAGTACTTC
TRBJ1-3	NA	NA	TRBV29-1	CSAVGTLGNTIYF	TGCAGCGCGGTCGGGACTCTTGGAAACACCATATATTTT
TRBJ2-3	NA	NA	TRBV6-6	CASSYTADTQYF	TGTGCCAGCAGTTACACCGCAGATACGCAGTATTTT
TRBJ2-3	NA	TRBD2	TRBV5-1	CASSLGGTRGTDTQYF	TGCGCCAGCAGCTTGGGCGGGACTAGAGGCACAGATACGCAGTATTTT